This T cell receptor (beta chain) was captured in a study of T cell repertoires in cytomegalovirus infection. Overall study: Indications came from public TCR beta signatures; they pointed to CMV infection and to a matching HLA type.

Overall study results and limits: Cumulated frequencies of public TCR beta families served to identify carriers of CMV plus the relevant HLA. CMV-specific TCR beta clonotypes restricted by HLA-C were the ones dominating the ex vivo response.

The germline CDR1 and CDR2 sequences are LNHDA and SQIVND (reference sequence). V gave up 5 bases and J gave up 5 bases, with 10 bases separating them. The CDR3 is made up of 12 amino acids. This clonotype has ten or more counts. Its antigen is still unknown. TCRdb itself ran the reads through MiXCR, one entry per CDR3 protein. Here the sample spans hundreds of thousands of distinct CDR3 sequences, 6% to 8% being singletons. The chain recombines TRBV19 with TRBJ2-7; possible D gene TRBD2, 5 bases. Material for sequencing was PBMCs. The TCR sequence derives from a human donor in good health (CMV status not recorded). Some clones in this sample may be carry-over from other donors' samples. The CDR3 sequence: CASSRGRNEQYF. The CDR3, as DNA: TGTGCCAGTAGTCGAGGGCGGAACGAGCAGTACTTC.